This T cell receptor (beta chain) was recorded in a study of shared clonotypes between healthy human individuals. On this clone itself: Antigen specificity is unknown.

Study-wide results and limits: Naive subsets typically showed greater estimated richness than memory subsets. Blood was the only sampled material, and tissue repertoires likely differ.

Sequenced by immunoSEQ multiplex PCR; TCRdb stores in-frame clones only, minus some. The sample yields around 600,000 clones, around 96% seen once. Positively selected for CCR7, the CD45RO-negative cells used as naive CD8 cells excluded terminally differentiated effector memory CD45RA+ cells. Donation came from healthy HIV-negative adults that had no recent acute infections or vaccinations. The CDR3 contains 14 residues. The germline gives CDR1 MDHEN, CDR2 SYDVKM. V dropped 8 bases and J dropped 7; count of bases not matched to a gene: 5. The sequencing sample was made of naive CD8+ T cells sorted from blood. The chain joins TRBV28 to TRBJ2-2, with TRBD2 matching over 12 bases. This receptor was taken from a woman in her thirties in good health. Written as DNA, the CDR3 is TGTGCCAGCGGCCTAGCGGGAGGGAGCGGGGAGCTGTTTTTT. Amino acids: CASGLAGGSGELFF.